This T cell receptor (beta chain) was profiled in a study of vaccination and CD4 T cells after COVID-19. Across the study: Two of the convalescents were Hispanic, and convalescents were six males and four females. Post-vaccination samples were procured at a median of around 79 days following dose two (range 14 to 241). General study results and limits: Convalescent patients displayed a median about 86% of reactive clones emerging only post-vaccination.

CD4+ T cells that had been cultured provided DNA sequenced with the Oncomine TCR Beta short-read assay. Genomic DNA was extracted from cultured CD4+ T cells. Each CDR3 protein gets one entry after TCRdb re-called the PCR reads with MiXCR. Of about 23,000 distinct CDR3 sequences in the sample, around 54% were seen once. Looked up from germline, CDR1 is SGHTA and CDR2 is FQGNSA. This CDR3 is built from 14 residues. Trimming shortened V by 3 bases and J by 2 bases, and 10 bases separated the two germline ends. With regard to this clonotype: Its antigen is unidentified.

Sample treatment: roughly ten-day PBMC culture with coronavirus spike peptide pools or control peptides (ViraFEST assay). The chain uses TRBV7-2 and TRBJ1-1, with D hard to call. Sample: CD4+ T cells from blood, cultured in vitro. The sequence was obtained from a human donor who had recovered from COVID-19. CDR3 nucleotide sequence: TGTGCCAGCAGCTTGACAAATCGAAACACTGAAGCTTTCTTT. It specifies CASSLTNRNTEAFF.